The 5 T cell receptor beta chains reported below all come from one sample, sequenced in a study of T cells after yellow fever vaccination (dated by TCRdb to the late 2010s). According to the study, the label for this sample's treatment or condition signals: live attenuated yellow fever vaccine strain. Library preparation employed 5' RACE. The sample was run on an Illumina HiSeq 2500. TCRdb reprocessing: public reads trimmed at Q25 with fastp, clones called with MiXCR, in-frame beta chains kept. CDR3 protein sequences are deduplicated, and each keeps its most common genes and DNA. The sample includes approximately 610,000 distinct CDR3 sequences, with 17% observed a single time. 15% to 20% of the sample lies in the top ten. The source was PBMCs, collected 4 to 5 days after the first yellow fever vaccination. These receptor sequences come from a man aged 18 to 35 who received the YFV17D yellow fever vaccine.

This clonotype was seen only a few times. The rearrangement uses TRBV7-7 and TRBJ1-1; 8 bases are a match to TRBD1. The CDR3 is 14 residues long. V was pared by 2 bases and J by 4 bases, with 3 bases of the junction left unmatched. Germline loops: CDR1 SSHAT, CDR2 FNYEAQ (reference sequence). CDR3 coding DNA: TGTGCCAGCAGCTTACACAGGGGGGCCACTGAAGCTTTCTTT. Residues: CASSLHRGATEAFF. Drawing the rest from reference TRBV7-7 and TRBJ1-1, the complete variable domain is GAGVSQSPRYKVTKRGQDVTLRCDPISSHATLYWYQQALGQGPEFLTYFNYEAQPDKSGLPSDRFSAERPEGSISTLTIQRTEQRDSAMYRCASSLHRGATEAFFGQGTRLTVV.

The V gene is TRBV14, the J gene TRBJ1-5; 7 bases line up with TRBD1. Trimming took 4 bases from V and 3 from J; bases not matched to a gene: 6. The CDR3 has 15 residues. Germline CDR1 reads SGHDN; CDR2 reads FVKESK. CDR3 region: CASSPRQGDNQPQHF. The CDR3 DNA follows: TGTGCCAGCAGCCCACGACAGGGCGACAATCAGCCCCAGCATTTT.

CDR3 bases: TGCGCCAGCAGCTCCGGACTAGCGAGAGACGAGCAGTACGTC. This encodes CASSSGLARDEQYV. The chain links TRBV5-1 to TRBJ2-7; 9 nucleotides agree with TRBD2. Trimming removed 3 bases from V and 5 bases from J; junction bases left unmatched: 6. Germline loops: CDR1 SGHRS, CDR2 YFSETQ. The CDR3 is made up of 14 amino acids.

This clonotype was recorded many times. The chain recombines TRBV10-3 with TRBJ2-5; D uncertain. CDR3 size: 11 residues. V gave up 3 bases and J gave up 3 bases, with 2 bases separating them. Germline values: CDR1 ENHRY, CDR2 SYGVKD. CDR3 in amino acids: CAISDEETQYF. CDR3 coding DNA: TGTGCCATCAGTGACGAAGAGACCCAGTACTTC.

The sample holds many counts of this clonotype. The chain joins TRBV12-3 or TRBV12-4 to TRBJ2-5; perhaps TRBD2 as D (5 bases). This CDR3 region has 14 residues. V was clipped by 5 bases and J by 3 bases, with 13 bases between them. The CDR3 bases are TGTGCCAGCAGTCCTTCGGGGAGAGAAGAGACCCAGTACTTC. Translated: CASSPSGREETQYF.